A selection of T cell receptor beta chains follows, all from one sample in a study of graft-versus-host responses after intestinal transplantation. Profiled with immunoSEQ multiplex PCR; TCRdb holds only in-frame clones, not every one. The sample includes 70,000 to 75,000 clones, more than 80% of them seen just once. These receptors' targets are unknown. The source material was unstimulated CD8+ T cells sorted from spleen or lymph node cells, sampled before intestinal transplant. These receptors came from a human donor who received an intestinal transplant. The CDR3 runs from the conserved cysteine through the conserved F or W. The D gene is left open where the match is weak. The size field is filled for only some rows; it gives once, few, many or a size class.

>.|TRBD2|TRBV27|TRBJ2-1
TGTGCCAGCGCGGTAGCGGGGGCCTCCTACAATGAGCAGTTCTTC
CASAVAGASYNEQFF
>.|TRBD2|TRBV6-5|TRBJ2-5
TGTGCCAGCAGTCCCTCGGGGGGGGCTCAAGAGACCCAGTACTTC
CASSPSGGAQETQYF
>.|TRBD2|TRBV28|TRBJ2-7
TGTGCCAGCAGTTTTTGGCCCCGGCTAGCGGTTTCCTACGAGCAGTACTTC
CASSFWPRLAVSYEQYF
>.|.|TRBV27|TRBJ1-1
TGTGCCAGCAGTCTGACACTGAACACTGAAGCTTTCTTT
CASSLTLNTEAFF
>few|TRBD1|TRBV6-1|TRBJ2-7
TGTGCCAGCAGTGTGGACAGGGGGCTAGACGAGCAGTACTTC
CASSVDRGLDEQYF
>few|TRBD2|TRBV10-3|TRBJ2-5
TGTGCCATCAGCGCTCTAGCGGGAGGGCAGGAGACCCAGTACTTC
CAISALAGGQETQYF
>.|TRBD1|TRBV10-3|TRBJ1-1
TGTGCCACCGATCCGGGACAGGGGAGGACTGAAGCTTTCTTT
CATDPGQGRTEAFF
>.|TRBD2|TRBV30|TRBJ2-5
TGTGCCTGGAGTACCGATAGCGGGGGTGAGACCCAGTACTTC
CAWSTDSGGETQYF
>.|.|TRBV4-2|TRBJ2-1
TGTGCCAGCAGCCAAGACCCCAGGGTAATGTACAATGAGCAGTTCTTC
CASSQDPRVMYNEQFF
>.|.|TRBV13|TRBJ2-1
TGTGCCAGCAGCTTAGTGGCGGGATACAATGAGCAGTTCTTC
CASSLVAGYNEQFF
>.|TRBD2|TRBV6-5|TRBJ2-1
TGTGCCAGCAGTTACCAGCGGGAGGTAGGCAATGAGCAGTTCTTC
CASSYQREVGNEQFF
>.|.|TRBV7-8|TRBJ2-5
TGTGCCAGCAGCCTCTGGGATTGGAGGGGGCGTACTCAAGAGACCCAGTACTTC
CASSLWDWRGRTQETQYF
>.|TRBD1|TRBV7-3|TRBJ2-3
TGTGCCAGCAGCTCGGGACAGCCAGATACGCAGTATTTT
CASSSGQPDTQYF
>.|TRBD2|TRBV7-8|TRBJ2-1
TGTGCCAGCGGAAAGCGGGGGGGTAGACTTTACAATGAGCAGTTCTTC
CASGKRGGRLYNEQFF
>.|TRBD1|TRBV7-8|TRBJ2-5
TGTGCCAGCAGCTCTTTGACAGGGGGTAACCAAGAGACCCAGTACTTC
CASSSLTGGNQETQYF
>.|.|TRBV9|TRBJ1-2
TGTGCCAGCAGCGTAGGAGGGGCGGGGGCTTCTGGCTACACCTTC
CASSVGGAGASGYTF